This T cell receptor beta chain emerged from a study of T cells after yellow fever vaccination. V lost 2 bases, J lost 6 bases, and 6 bases stayed unmatched. Looked up from germline, CDR1 is LNHDA and CDR2 is SQIVND (reference sequence). The CDR3 spans 15 residues. This clonotype was counted only a few times. TCRdb re-called the 5' RACE reads through MiXCR, storing one row per CDR3 protein. The sample consists of over 250,000 distinct CDR3 sequences, about 5.2% of them appearing once. The chain carries TRBV19 and TRBJ2-5; TRBD1 agrees at 10 bases. Sequencing was performed on CD4+ T cells sorted from PBMCs, taken on the day of the yellow fever booster vaccination. This TCR was sampled from a man between 18 and 29 years old who received the YFV17D yellow fever vaccine. The CDR3 region is CASSIYRDRGQTQYF. The CDR3 DNA is TGTGCCAGTAGTATATACCGGGACAGGGGACAGACCCAGTACTTC.